A single T cell receptor (beta chain) is shown here with its context. The data are from a study of human T cells and chemical hapten exposure. V dropped 7 bases and J dropped 4 bases, with 22 bases sitting between them. The germline V gene has CDR1 SQVTM and CDR2 ANQGSEA. The CDR3 totals 15 residues. Described time point: patch test 1, 2 weeks after DPC sensitization. The treatment is: therapeutic diphenylcyclopropenone sensitization with weekly scalp DPC. It was from unfractionated whole blood that total RNA was extracted. Unique molecular identifiers were affixed to discrete cDNA molecules within the library. Authors' analysis steps: TCR counts had a median of about 99,000 per sample and spanned 23,224 to 690,600. Each CDR3 protein gets one entry after TCRdb re-called the RACE reads with MiXCR. The V and J calls follow TCRdb's processing rather than the paper's. The sample has some 380,000 distinct CDR3 sequences; around 5% are singletons.

The sample was whole blood, taken in connection with sensitization to the hapten diphenylcyclopropenone (DPC). The rearrangement joins TRBV29-1 to TRBJ2-5; D tentatively fits TRBD1 or TRBD2 (6 bases each). The origin of this receptor is a woman aged 45-59 years with alopecia areata. Some clones in this sample may be carry-over from other donors' samples. The CDR3 DNA is TGCAGCGCGAGGCGGGGTGGGGGCATTGGAGAGACCCAGTACTTC. Protein: CSARRGGGIGETQYF.